Sequencing of this T cell receptor (beta chain) was carried out in a study of blood T cell repertoires in COVID-19. This clone was seen only a few times. Donors in Cohort 3 counted as recovered after two negative PCRs, clearance, or symptom resolution. Trimming stripped 2 bases from V and 3 bases from J, with 11 bases between. From germline, CDR1 is SGHNT and CDR2 YYREEE (reference sequence). The CDR3 loop spans 14 amino acids. Using immunoSEQ multiplex PCR, the repertoire was profiled, and TCRdb retains in-frame clones only, with some absent. The repertoire holds around 400,000 clones, with nearly 90% as singletons.

The material sequenced was PBMCs or T cells enriched from blood (not recorded which). V and J are TRBV5-4 and TRBJ1-1, with D uncertain. This TCR was recovered from a woman aged 25 to 39 who had recovered from COVID-19. CDR3 bases: TGTGCCAGCAGCTTTTACGGCGGGTACACTGAAGCTTTCTTT. It codes for CASSFYGGYTEAFF. Full variable domain (missing parts from reference TRBV5-4 and TRBJ1-1): ETGVTQSPTHLIKTRGQQVTLRCSSQSGHNTVSWYQQALGQGPQFIFQYYREEENGRGNFPPRFSGLQFPNYSSELNVNALELDDSALYLCASSFYGGYTEAFFGQGTRLTVV.